These 6 T cell receptor beta chains were all obtained from the same sample, sequenced in a study of spatial heterogeneity in lung cancer. Described time point: sample taken at primary tumor resection. The input material, whole RNA from tumor, nontumor lung or frozen PBMC, was sequenced unsorted. TCRdb passed the 5' RACE reads through MiXCR, listing each CDR3 protein once. The sample lists under 100,000 distinct CDR3 sequences; approximately 8.9% were seen once. The specimen comprised PBMCs, sampled at surgery. The receptors here all came from a male donor with early-stage non-small cell lung cancer.

CDR3 nucleotide sequence: TGTGCCAGCAGTCGCCTAACTAGCCTGGAGACCCAGTACTTC. Protein product: CASSRLTSLETQYF. The V and J genes are TRBV2 and TRBJ2-5, with a tentative D call TRBD2 (6 bases). Germline CDR1 is SNHLY and CDR2 is FYNNEI. The V end lost 5 bases, the J end lost 5 bases, and 15 bases lay between the germline ends. The CDR3 runs 14 residues.

This clonotype was found a few times. The rearrangement joins TRBV28 to TRBJ2-1; TRBD2 aligns across 8 bases. Per the germline V gene, CDR1 is MDHEN and CDR2 is SYDVKM. J lost 7 bases, V lost 4 bases, and 9 bases had no gene match. The CDR3 consists of 15 residues. CDR3 sequence: CASSWIQREINEQFF. DNA of the CDR3: TGTGCCAGCAGTTGGATCCAGCGGGAGATAAATGAGCAGTTCTTC.

The table lists this clonotype with many counts. The CDR3 loop is CASSYSGPRANEKLFF. The CDR3 DNA sequence: TGTGCCAGCAGTTACTCTGGTCCTCGGGCTAATGAAAAACTGTTTTTT. V usage is TRBV6-6 and J usage is TRBJ1-4; D is unclear. This CDR3 is built from 16 residues. Trimming cost V 0 bases and J 3 bases, with 11 bases left between them. CDR1 is MNHNY, CDR2 SVGAGI, per germline (reference sequence).

This clonotype was detected ten times or more. The gene calls are TRBV5-1 and TRBJ1-1; 7 nucleotides agree with TRBD1. This CDR3 is 15 amino acids long. CDR1 and CDR2 (germline): SGHRS, YFSETQ. V dropped 1 base and J dropped 0; count of bases not matched to a gene: 3. CDR3 amino acids: CASSLQGTVNTEAFF. CDR3 in DNA: TGCGCCAGCAGCTTGCAGGGGACAGTGAACACTGAAGCTTTCTTT.

In its sample, this clonotype was seen a few times. The chain is built from TRBV28 and TRBJ2-7; D gene uncertain. This CDR3 contains 17 residues. CDR1 MDHEN and CDR2 SYDVKM come from the germline V gene. The V end was cut by 2 bases, the J end by 6 bases, with 23 bases between. The CDR3 loop is CASSLRAVSATSREQYF. CDR3 coding DNA: TGTGCCAGCAGTTTACGGGCTGTCAGCGCGACCTCCCGCGAGCAGTACTTC.

This clonotype has a handful of counts. The chain is built from TRBV7-2 and TRBJ1-5; 8 nucleotides line up with TRBD1. With 5 bases clipped from V and 7 bases from J, the junction kept 7 bases outside the gene matches. The CDR3 has 14 amino acids. Germline values: CDR1 SGHTA, CDR2 FQGNSA. In DNA form, the CDR3 reads TGTGCCAGCAGCAAGGACAGGGCGAGGCAGCCCCAGCATTTT. Amino acids: CASSKDRARQPQHF.